The 3 T cell receptor beta chains below all came from one sample that was sequenced in a study of blood T cell repertoires in COVID-19. Measured with immunoSEQ multiplex PCR; TCRdb has only the in-frame clones, and not every one. The table has under 110,000 clones, 91% seen once. The source material was peripheral blood. The origin of the receptors is a middle-aged man with acute or convalescent COVID-19.

The chain employs TRBV5-4 and TRBJ1-2; D gene uncertain. CDR3 length equals 16 residues. Germline-derived CDR1 and CDR2 are SGHNT and YYREEE (reference sequence). V was cut by 4 bases and J by 0 bases, with 16 bases left in between. The CDR3 DNA follows: TGTGCCAGCAGCCCGGAGGTTTTTGCTACTAACTATGGCTACACCTTC. It encodes CASSPEVFATNYGYTF.

J is TRBJ2-3 and V is TRBV5-6; TRBD2 matches 9 bases. Trimming removed 2 bases from V and 2 bases from J; junction bases left unmatched: 9. Germline CDR1 is SGHDT and CDR2 is YYEEEE. This CDR3 spans 17 amino acids. The CDR3 DNA reads as TGTGCCAGCAGCTTAGGGTTTAGCGGGGGATACACAGATACGCAGTATTTT. Amino acid sequence: CASSLGFSGGYTDTQYF.

V gene TRBV5-8 combines with J gene TRBJ1-6; the D is unclear. CDR1 is SGHTS, CDR2 YDEGEE, per germline. This CDR3 contains 16 residues. The V gene lost 5 bases and the J gene lost 0 bases, with 12 bases spanning the gap. The CDR3 DNA is TGTGCCAGCAGGACCGACTGGAGCTCCTATAATTCACCCCTCCACTTT. Translating it yields CASRTDWSSYNSPLHF.